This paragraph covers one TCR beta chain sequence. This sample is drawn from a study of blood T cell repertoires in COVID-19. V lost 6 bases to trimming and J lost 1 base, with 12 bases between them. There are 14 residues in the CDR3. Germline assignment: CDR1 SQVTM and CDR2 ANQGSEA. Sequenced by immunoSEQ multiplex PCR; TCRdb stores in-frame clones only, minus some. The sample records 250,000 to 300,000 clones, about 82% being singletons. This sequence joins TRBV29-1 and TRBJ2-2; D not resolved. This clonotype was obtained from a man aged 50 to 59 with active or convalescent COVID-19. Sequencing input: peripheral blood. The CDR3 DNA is TGCAGCGTAGATAGGCCAGGGAACACCGGGGAGCTGTTTTTT. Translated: CSVDRPGNTGELFF.